This T cell receptor beta chain appears in the sequencing data of a study of blood T cell repertoires in COVID-19. In the study overall: The origin of the acute and convalescent COVID-19 samples was the United States, Italy and Spain.

The CDR3 is 15 amino acids. The trim removed 3 bases at V and 6 bases at J, leaving 5 bases unmatched. Germline V gene sequence: CDR1 WSHSY, CDR2 SAAADI. Some clones are missing from TCRdb's copy, which holds only in-frame ones; the method was immunoSEQ multiplex PCR. Among under 80,000 clones listed, around 88% were seen once. The rearrangement links TRBV10-2 to TRBJ2-1; 10 nucleotides align to TRBD2. The sample taken for sequencing was peripheral blood. The clonotype was recovered from a human donor in a cohort sampled during active COVID-19. DNA of the CDR3: TGCGCCAGCAGTGATGTAGCGGGGGGCGGCAATGAGCAGTTCTTC. As protein: CASSDVAGGGNEQFF.